This record concerns one TCR beta chain sequence. It lacks a known antigen. No clone much larger than this one lies a single base away; base qualities are absent. Measured from the cysteine to the phenylalanine, the CDR3 is 16 residues long. Left in the record is the CDR3 DNA by itself, 48 bases read in frame from the first base. After removal of 5 bases from V and 3 bases from J, the junction retains 11 bases not matched to a gene. The germline V gene supplies CDR1 SGHVS and CDR2 FNYEAQ. This record belongs to a study of technical replicates of blood from a few donors (dated by TCRdb to about 2017). The library was obtained by the immunoSEQ multiplex PCR assay. Sourced from immuneACCESS, this table was stored by TCRdb with only in-frame sequences that have V and J called. A share of the clones is absent; for the studies checked, an unresolved V gene accounts for under half, and the remainder has no known explanation. The sample has 60,000 to 85,000 clones on record, nearly 98% of them singletons. The top ten hold approximately 0.21% of the sample.

The sequenced sample was T cells isolated from PBMCs. In this chain, TRBV7-6 is recombined with TRBJ2-7, with 9 junctional bases fitting TRBD1. This receptor was identified in a human donor in good health. The CDR3 in this case is CASSAGDRAGYYEQYF. The DNA sequence is given as TGTGCCAGCAGCGCGGGGGACAGGGCTGGATACTACGAGCAGTACTTC.